These 7 T cell receptor beta chains originate from one sample sequenced in a study of shared clonotypes between healthy human individuals. Produced via immunoSEQ multiplex PCR; TCRdb's table is partial and in-frame only. The repertoire has a few million clones, approximately 92% of them found once; the top ten carry roughly 1.7%. CD45RO-negative CD8 cells positively selected for CCR7 made up the naive population, which excluded terminally differentiated effector memory CD45RA+ cells. The sample consisted of naive CD8+ T cells from PBMCs. Receptors were obtained from a man aged 18 to 29 in good health. Some clones in this sample may be carry-over from other donors' samples.

The chain couples TRBV27 to TRBJ1-2; D is perhaps TRBD1 (5 bases). Trimming pared 4 bases from V and 5 bases from J, leaving 20 bases between. The CDR3 length is 16 residues. CDR1 and CDR2 (germline): MNHEY, SMNVEV (reference sequence). Written as DNA, the CDR3 is TGTGCCAGCAGTTCAGGTTCCGCCAAGGGGTGGTATGGCTACACCTTC. It codes for CASSSGSAKGWYGYTF.

The rearrangement links TRBV27 to TRBJ2-1; D is unclear. The CDR3 is 13 amino acids. Deletions cut 2 bases from V and 12 bases from J, with 14 bases between. Germline V gene data show CDR1 as MNHEY and CDR2 as SMNVEV (reference sequence). CDR3 nucleotide sequence: TGTGCCAGCAGTTTAGGACCCGCGGTTCGGCAGTTCTTC. It codes for CASSLGPAVRQFF.

The gene calls are TRBV29-1 and TRBJ2-1, with D possibly called TRBD1 or TRBD2 (6 bases each). V was pared by 7 bases and J by 0 bases, with 13 bases between. CDR1 SQVTM and CDR2 ANQGSEA come from the germline V gene. The CDR3 is 14 residues long. The CDR3 DNA sequence: TGCAGCGGGAAGGGGGGTGGCTCCTACAATGAGCAGTTCTTC. It yields the protein CSGKGGGSYNEQFF.

The DNA for the CDR3 is TGTGCCAGCAGTTCGCTGCCGGGCTCAACTAATGAAAAACTGTTTTTT. This gives the protein CASSSLPGSTNEKLFF. The rearrangement links TRBV6-6 to TRBJ1-4; D remains unclear. V was pared by 4 bases and J by 0 bases, with 12 bases between. Germline V gene sequence: CDR1 MNHNY, CDR2 SVGAGI (reference sequence). This CDR3 spans 16 amino acids.

The chain links TRBV15 to TRBJ1-4; tentatively, D is TRBD1 (5 bases). The germline V and J ends were trimmed by 5 bases and 0 bases, with 19 bases remaining between them. The CDR3 has 18 amino acids. Germline CDR1 is LNHNV and CDR2 is YYDKDF (reference sequence). In DNA form, the CDR3 reads TGTGCCACCAGCGAGGGGAGAAGGGGACTTGCAACTAATGAAAAACTGTTTTTT. This translates into CATSEGRRGLATNEKLFF.

The chain employs TRBV5-4 and TRBJ2-4; 12 bases fit TRBD2. Germline CDR1 SGHNT, CDR2 YYREEE (reference sequence). V lost 4 bases to trimming and J lost 8 bases; unmatched junction nucleotides: 7. The CDR3 length is 15 residues. The CDR3, as DNA: TGTGCCAGCAGCACGGGACTAGCGGGTGGGGACATTCAGTACTTC. Translation gives CASSTGLAGGDIQYF.

The chain is built from TRBV27 and TRBJ2-7; perhaps TRBD1 as D (5 bases). Germline CDR1 is MNHEY and CDR2 is SMNVEV (reference sequence). Trimming shortened V by 2 bases and J by 2 bases, and 10 bases separated the two germline ends. This CDR3 is 14 amino acids long. This CDR3 reads CASSLEAGTYEQYF. CDR3 bases: TGTGCCAGCAGTTTAGAGGCAGGGACCTACGAGCAGTACTTC.